This TCR beta chain was recovered during a study of OX40 agonist ivuxolimab in advanced cancers. Study-level findings and limits: Researchers report that CD8+ T cells had, on average, more expanded clones than CD4+.

Germline CDR1 is MNHEY and CDR2 is SMNVEV (reference sequence). This CDR3 spans 15 amino acids. V lost 6 bases and J 0 bases, leaving 13 bases between the germline ends. Here immunoSEQ multiplex PCR was the method, and the copy in TCRdb shows in-frame clones only, minus some. The sample carries some 94,000 clones, 90% to 95% recorded once. This clone showed up just once. Its specificity is not known. Sampled blood was obtained at baseline, cycle 4 day 1, and cycle 7 day 1. The receptor was isolated from an adult with an advanced solid tumor such as melanoma, head and neck, liver or kidney cancer. Sequenced material: CD4+ or CD8+ T cells sorted from blood, taken in a trial of the OX40 agonist ivuxolimab. The gene calls are TRBV27 and TRBJ2-3; D is ambiguous. CDR3 sequence (DNA): TGTGCCAGCAGGAGGAGACACTCTAGCACAGATACGCAGTATTTT. Translated, it gives CASRRRHSSTDTQYF.